One and the same sample provided the 27 T cell receptor beta chains below, sequenced in a study of neurological immune-mediated disorders. TCRdb reprocessed the 5' RACE reads with MiXCR, giving one entry per CDR3 protein. Of about 79,000 distinct CDR3 sequences detected, 13% to 15% appear once; the ten largest clones hold approximately 6.8%. Material for sequencing was PBMCs. These receptors all stem from a woman aged 45-65 years in good health.

This clonotype was detected many times. V is TRBV7-2 and J is TRBJ2-2; the match to TRBD1 covers 8 bases. The CDR3 sequence is 14 residues long. The germline CDR1 and CDR2 sequences are SGHTA and FQGNSA. After removal of 6 bases from V and 6 bases from J, the junction contained 6 bases not matched to a gene. The CDR3 DNA reads TGTGCCAGCAGGGGGGACAGGCGATCCGGGGAGCTGTTTTTT. Translating gives CASRGDRRSGELFF. Looking up the rest from reference TRBV7-2 and TRBJ2-2 gives the full variable domain: GAGVSQSPSNKVTEKGKDVELRCDPISGHTALYWYRQSLGQGLEFLIYFQGNSAPDKSGLPSDRFSAERTGGSVSTLTIQRTQQEDSAVYLCASRGDRRSGELFFGEGSRLTVL.

This chain uses TRBV5-1 with TRBJ2-1; D may be TRBD1 (5 bases). Germline V lookup: CDR1 SGHRS, CDR2 YFSETQ. Trimming shortened V by 4 bases and J by 5 bases, and 13 bases separated the two germline ends. The CDR3 extends over 14 amino acids. CDR3 sequence: CASSETGTNNEQFF. DNA for the CDR3: TGCGCCAGCAGCGAAACAGGTACCAACAATGAGCAGTTCTTC.

This chain uses TRBV15 with TRBJ2-2; D is perhaps TRBD2 (6 bases). Per the germline V gene, CDR1 is LNHNV and CDR2 is YYDKDF (reference sequence). Trimming took off 3 bases at V and 3 bases at J, with 11 bases between the two ends. The CDR3 is 15 amino acids. Written as DNA, the CDR3 is TGTGCCACCAGCAGCGGGACTCGAGACACCGGGGAGCTGTTTTTT. It is translated as CATSSGTRDTGELFF.

This clonotype was counted at least ten times. The chain carries TRBV5-1 and TRBJ2-3, with TRBD2 matching over 8 bases. The germline V gene has CDR1 SGHRS and CDR2 YFSETQ. The CDR3 runs 16 residues. Trimming cost V 5 bases and J 2 bases; bases outside gene matches: 10. CDR3 sequence: CASRRGQTSVTDTQYF. The CDR3 DNA follows: TGCGCCAGCAGAAGGGGCCAGACTAGCGTCACAGATACGCAGTATTTT.

Ten or more counts support this clonotype. The chain couples TRBV6-5 to TRBJ2-7, with 14 bases that match TRBD2. The CDR3 loop spans 16 amino acids. The trim removed 4 bases at V and 7 bases at J, leaving 9 bases unmatched. Germline assignment: CDR1 MNHEY and CDR2 SVGAGI. CDR3 sequence: CASSLRVGLAGEEQYF. The DNA for the CDR3 is TGTGCCAGCAGTTTACGCGTGGGACTAGCGGGAGAGGAGCAGTACTTC.

The chain couples TRBV5-1 to TRBJ2-5; D is undetermined. V was shortened by 3 bases and J by 2 bases, with 2 bases between the two germline ends. Germline CDR1 and CDR2: SGHRS and YFSETQ. The length of the CDR3 is 11 residues. The CDR3 DNA follows: TGCGCCAGCAGCTGGCAAGAGACCCAGTACTTC. It yields the protein CASSWQETQYF.

This clonotype was recorded at least ten times. This chain joins TRBV5-1 and TRBJ2-1; D uncertain. Germline CDR1 is SGHRS and CDR2 is YFSETQ. V lost 1 base, J lost 0 bases, and 8 bases lay in between. The CDR3 is 15 residues long. The CDR3 sequence: CASSLRASSYNEQFF. Here the CDR3 DNA reads TGCGCCAGCAGCTTGCGAGCATCCTCCTACAATGAGCAGTTCTTC.

Many counts were recorded for this clonotype. The gene calls are TRBV7-2 and TRBJ2-5; no reliable D call. Trimming stripped 6 bases from V and 7 bases from J, with 6 bases between. Germline values: CDR1 SGHTA, CDR2 FQGNSA. The CDR3 contains 10 residues. The CDR3 DNA sequence: TGTGCCAGCAGTCTGGGGACCCAGTACTTC. It yields the protein CASSLGTQYF.

This clonotype came up many times. The chain combines TRBV24-1 with TRBJ2-1; 10 nucleotides align to TRBD2. This CDR3 is 16 amino acids long. Germline CDR1 is KGHDR and CDR2 is SFDVKD. V was pared by 7 bases and J by 3 bases, with 8 bases of the junction left unmatched. The CDR3 coding sequence is TGTGCCACCAGCACCCCGGTAGCGGGGGGCTACAATGAGCAGTTCTTC. Protein: CATSTPVAGGYNEQFF.

This clonotype showed up many times. The J gene is TRBJ1-1, the V gene TRBV12-3 or TRBV12-4; D is uncertain. The V end lost 7 bases, the J end lost 6 bases, and 15 bases lay between the germline ends. CDR3 length equals 13 residues. CDR3 residues: CASTMRGRPEAFF. CDR3 sequence (DNA): TGTGCCAGCACTATGAGAGGGCGTCCTGAAGCTTTCTTT.

Only a few counts were recorded for this clonotype. The chain combines TRBV5-5 with TRBJ2-7, with D tentatively TRBD2 (5 bases). Germline CDR1 is SGHKS and CDR2 is YYEKEE (reference sequence). The CDR3 is 15 residues long. Trimming pared 3 bases from V and 1 base from J, leaving 14 bases between. The CDR3 is CASSSGSWTSYEQYF. For the CDR3, the DNA is TGTGCCAGCAGCTCGGGCTCATGGACTTCCTACGAGCAGTACTTC. Filled out from reference TRBV5-5 and TRBJ2-7, the complete variable domain reads DAGVTQSPTHLIKTRGQQVTLRCSPISGHKSVSWYQQVLGQGPQFIFQYYEKEERGRGNFPDRFSARQFPNYSSELNVNALLLGDSALYLCASSSGSWTSYEQYFGPGTRLTVT.

This chain joins TRBV5-5 and TRBJ2-1, with 9 bases that match TRBD1. V lost 0 bases and J lost 6; bases outside the gene matches: 4. This CDR3 has 15 amino acids. Per germline, CDR1 SGHKS and CDR2 YYEKEE (reference sequence). The CDR3 is CASSLVGTGSNEQFF. Written as DNA, the CDR3 is TGTGCCAGCAGCTTGGTGGGGACAGGGAGCAATGAGCAGTTCTTC. Complete variable domain (other parts from reference TRBV5-5 and TRBJ2-1): DAGVTQSPTHLIKTRGQQVTLRCSPISGHKSVSWYQQVLGQGPQFIFQYYEKEERGRGNFPDRFSARQFPNYSSELNVNALLLGDSALYLCASSLVGTGSNEQFFGPGTRLTVL.

This clonotype was detected ten times or more. The chain employs TRBV20-1 and TRBJ2-1; possible D gene TRBD2, 5 bases. The length of the CDR3 is 16 residues. Germline V CDR1 and CDR2: DFQATT, SNEGSKA (reference sequence). Trimming removed 1 base from V and 3 bases from J, with 16 bases in between. This chain's CDR3 is CSARAPLRGFYNEQFF. The CDR3 DNA reads as TGCAGTGCTAGAGCTCCCCTACGGGGATTCTACAATGAGCAGTTCTTC.

This clonotype was seen repeatedly, ten times or more. The CDR3 sequence: CASSQSRVQETQYF. The DNA of the CDR3 is TGTGCCAGCAGCCAGTCCAGGGTCCAAGAGACCCAGTACTTC. The rearrangement joins TRBV7-9 to TRBJ2-5; a possible D gene is TRBD1 (5 bases). Trimming stripped 5 bases from V and 1 base from J, with 11 bases between. The germline V gene encodes CDR1 SEHNR and CDR2 FQNEAQ (reference sequence). The CDR3 has 14 residues.

This clonotype was detected many times. The chain uses TRBV28 and TRBJ1-3, with D tentatively TRBD1 (5 bases). This CDR3 contains 12 residues. CDR1 is MDHEN, CDR2 SYDVKM, per germline. V gave up 6 bases and J gave up 11 bases, with 14 bases separating them. The DNA for the CDR3 is TGTGCCAGCAGGGCGGGACCCCAGGCCATATATTTT. This encodes CASRAGPQAIYF. Drawing the rest from reference TRBV28 and TRBJ1-3, the complete variable domain is DVKVTQSSRYLVKRTGEKVFLECVQDMDHENMFWYRQDPGLGLRLIYFSYDVKMKEKGDIPEGYSVSREKKERFSLILESASTNQTSMYLCASRAGPQAIYFGEGSWLTVV.

Concerning this clonotype: At one end, the junction sequence differs from germline, possibly due to a read error. V and J are TRBV5-1 and TRBJ2-1, with TRBD2 as a possible D gene (5 bases). Looked up from germline, CDR1 is SGHRS and CDR2 is YFSETQ. This CDR3 comprises 16 residues. CDR3: CASSLARRVAPGEQFF. The CDR3 bases are TGCGCCAGCAGTTTGGCGCGGCGGGTCGCCCCTGGTGAGCAGTTCTTC.

This clonotype was detected ten times or more. The genes are TRBV5-1 and TRBJ2-5; D is possibly TRBD1 (5 bases). The V end lost 4 bases, the J end lost 1 base, and 11 bases lay between the germline ends. Germline V gives CDR1 SGHRS, CDR2 YFSETQ. This CDR3 spans 14 amino acids. CDR3 DNA sequence: TGCGCCAGCAGCACCAGGGCCTTCCAAGAGACCCAGTACTTC. As protein: CASSTRAFQETQYF.

Ten or more counts support this clonotype. V and J are TRBV20-1 and TRBJ1-2; 9 positions match TRBD1. Per the germline V gene, CDR1 is DFQATT and CDR2 is SNEGSKA (reference sequence). Trimming took 4 bases from V and 4 from J; bases not matched to a gene: 1. This CDR3 comprises 12 residues. The DNA for the CDR3 is TGCAGTGCTACGACAGGGGGCTATGGCTACACCTTC. Encoded protein: CSATTGGYGYTF.

Many counts were recorded for this clonotype. The V and J genes are TRBV9 and TRBJ2-3; 7 nucleotides align to TRBD2. V was pared by 2 bases and J by 5 bases, with 2 bases of the junction left unmatched. CDR1 is SGDLS, CDR2 YYNGEE, per germline. CDR3 length equals 13 residues. CDR3 DNA sequence: TGTGCCAGCAGCGTTCTAGCGGTAGATACGCAGTATTTT. Translated: CASSVLAVDTQYF.

This clonotype was observed a handful of times. The chain couples TRBV12-3 or TRBV12-4 to TRBJ2-5; 12 positions match TRBD1. V lost 3 bases to trimming and J lost 4 bases; unmatched junction nucleotides: 6. The CDR3 sequence is 16 residues long. Here the CDR3 reads CASSLNWDRGPETQYF. CDR3 DNA sequence: TGTGCCAGCAGTTTGAATTGGGACAGGGGGCCAGAGACCCAGTACTTC.

This clonotype occurred once. One base away lies a much larger clone, so this may be a sequencing read error. The chain employs TRBV6-5 and TRBJ2-6; no clear D. The V gene's germline CDR1 is MNHEY and CDR2 SVGAGI. The CDR3 has 14 amino acids. The CDR3 region has the DNA TGTGCCATCAGTTCAAGGACTGGGGCCAACGTCCTGACTTTC. Translating gives CAISSRTGANVLTF.

This clonotype has at least ten counts. The chain couples TRBV5-1 to TRBJ2-7; TRBD2 agrees at 7 bases. With 2 bases clipped from V and 4 bases from J, the junction kept 3 bases outside the gene matches. The CDR3 extends over 13 amino acids. The germline gives CDR1 SGHRS, CDR2 YFSETQ. In DNA, the CDR3 is TGCGCCAGCAGCTTCCTTAGCGGGTACGAGCAGTACTTC. Its translation is CASSFLSGYEQYF.

This clonotype was observed many times. V is TRBV3-1 and J is TRBJ2-3, with TRBD2 identical over 11 bases. This CDR3 region has 16 residues. Trimming at V came to 3 bases and at J to 4 bases, leaving 6 bases not matched to a gene. Germline V CDR1 and CDR2: LGHDT, YNNKEL (reference sequence). The CDR3 DNA follows: TGTGCCAGCAGCCAGACTAGCGGGGCGGGGGCAGATACGCAGTATTTT. Its translation is CASSQTSGAGADTQYF.

The gene calls are TRBV29-1 and TRBJ2-2; weak D call: TRBD2 (6 bases). The CDR3 has 15 residues. Trimming took 4 bases from V and 5 from J, leaving 17 bases between them. CDR1 and CDR2 from the germline V gene are SQVTM and ANQGSEA. CDR3 residues: CSVVPSGLRTGELFF. CDR3 sequence (DNA): TGCAGCGTTGTGCCCAGCGGGCTTCGTACCGGGGAGCTGTTTTTT.

The table lists this clonotype with many counts. The chain combines TRBV27 with TRBJ2-5, with D possibly being TRBD2 (6 bases). V was pared by 5 bases and J by 2 bases, with 15 bases between. The CDR3 runs to 15 residues. CDR1 MNHEY and CDR2 SMNVEV come from the germline V gene (reference sequence). The CDR3 DNA sequence: TGTGCCAGCAGTGTATGGGGGACTGGACAAGAGACCCAGTACTTC. This sequence encodes CASSVWGTGQETQYF.

Many counts were recorded for this clonotype. The V call is TRBV7-2, the J call TRBJ1-2, with 9 nucleotides matching TRBD1. The CDR3 consists of 17 residues. Looked up from germline, CDR1 is SGHTA and CDR2 is FQGNSA. V shed 11 bases and J 0 bases; nucleotides not matched to a gene: 16. CDR3 residues: CASTGGQGTTANYGYTF. CDR3 bases: TGTGCCTCAACAGGGGGACAGGGAACCACCGCTAACTATGGCTACACCTTC. Full variable domain (remainder filled in from reference TRBV7-2 and TRBJ1-2): GAGVSQSPSNKVTEKGKDVELRCDPISGHTALYWYRQSLGQGLEFLIYFQGNSAPDKSGLPSDRFSAERTGGSVSTLTIQRTQQEDSAVYLCASTGGQGTTANYGYTFGSGTRLTVV.

This clonotype was found many times. V and J are TRBV5-1 and TRBJ1-4, with TRBD1 as a possible D gene (5 bases). This CDR3 has 15 residues. Germline CDR1 reads SGHRS; CDR2 reads YFSETQ. The V end was cut by 4 bases, the J end by 5 bases, with 15 bases between. The CDR3 region is CASSPPGQSNEKLFF. In nucleotides, the CDR3 is TGCGCCAGCAGCCCCCCGGGGCAGAGCAATGAAAAACTGTTTTTT. Using reference TRBV5-1 and TRBJ1-4 for the parts outside the CDR3, the full variable domain is KAGVTQTPRYLIKTRGQQVTLSCSPISGHRSVSWYQQTPGQGLQFLFEYFSETQRNKGNFPGRFSGRQFSNSRSEMNVSTLELGDSALYLCASSPPGQSNEKLFFGSGTQLSVL.